The present T cell receptor beta chain was sequenced within a study of control samples from healthy donors and cancer patients. Clones were read by immunoSEQ multiplex PCR, and TCRdb kept only the in-frame ones, dropping some. The repertoire holds around 92,000 clones, about four fifths seen once, with about 2% in the top ten. Trimming removed 6 bases from V and 1 base from J, with 9 bases in between. Germline V CDR1 and CDR2: LNHDA, SQIVND (reference sequence). CDR3 length: 13 amino acids. Material for sequencing was blood. The V gene is TRBV19, the J gene TRBJ1-1; unclear D gene. The origin of this receptor is a man aged 60 to 69 in good health. The CDR3 is CASRSGGNTEAFF. In DNA form, the CDR3 reads TGTGCCAGTAGGTCGGGAGGGAACACTGAAGCTTTCTTT.